Listed here are 20 T cell receptor beta chains from one sample, sequenced in a study of blood T cell repertoires in COVID-19. Here immunoSEQ multiplex PCR was the method, and the copy in TCRdb shows in-frame clones only, minus some. The data show roughly 290,000 clones, 70% to 85% seen once. Sequenced: peripheral blood. The receptor source for this set is a human donor with COVID-19, enrolled during active disease. The donor label of this sample is uncertain.

This sequence joins TRBV27 and TRBJ1-1; unclear D gene. Per germline, CDR1 MNHEY and CDR2 SMNVEV (reference sequence). CDR3 length equals 16 residues. Trimming removed 5 bases at V and 0 bases at J, with 16 bases between. In nucleotides, the CDR3 is TGTGCCAGCAGTCCGCTGGCATATGCCATGAACACTGAAGCTTTCTTT. Residues: CASSPLAYAMNTEAFF.

The V call is TRBV7-2, the J call TRBJ2-2, with D perhaps TRBD2 (7 bases). This CDR3 spans 15 amino acids. Germline V CDR1 and CDR2: SGHTA, FQGNSA. V was cut by 6 bases and J by 4 bases, with 15 bases left in between. This CDR3 is CASRVNREGTGELFF. DNA for the CDR3: TGTGCCAGCAGGGTCAACAGGGAGGGCACCGGGGAGCTGTTTTTT.

This rearrangement joins TRBV7-2 to TRBJ2-5; 7 bases map to TRBD2. Germline trimming cut 1 base from V and 2 bases from J; bases unmatched to any gene: 4. Germline assignment: CDR1 SGHTA and CDR2 FQGNSA. The CDR3 contains 15 residues. The CDR3 loop reads CASSLGGSLQETQYF. The CDR3 DNA reads TGTGCCAGCAGCTTAGGCGGGAGTCTGCAAGAGACCCAGTACTTC.

For the CDR3, the DNA is TGTGCCAGTAGGGGTTCGAACAGGGGTGTCTGGGGCTACACCTTC. It codes for CASRGSNRGVWGYTF. The rearrangement links TRBV19 to TRBJ1-2; 7 nucleotides match TRBD1. The germline CDR1 and CDR2 sequences are LNHDA and SQIVND (reference sequence). The CDR3 runs to 15 residues. Trimming cost V 6 bases and J 8 bases; bases outside gene matches: 15.

This clone has a handful of counts. The chain recombines TRBV5-4 with TRBJ2-7; D may be TRBD1 (6 bases). Germline CDR1 and CDR2: SGHNT and YYREEE (reference sequence). The CDR3 has 14 residues. The V gene lost 4 bases and the J gene lost 1 base, with 12 bases spanning the gap. As DNA, the CDR3 is TGTGCCAGCAGCCCGGCAGGGGCTTCCTACGAGCAGTACTTC. Translating it yields CASSPAGASYEQYF.

This clone has only one observation. The rearrangement joins TRBV27 to TRBJ2-3; 9 nucleotides align to TRBD2. The CDR3 loop spans 15 amino acids. CDR1 is MNHEY and CDR2 is SMNVEV in the germline V gene (reference sequence). The J segment lost 0 bases and the V segment lost 8 bases, leaving 6 bases of the junction unmatched. CDR3 nucleotides: TGTGCCAGCGCTGGGACTAGCCGAAGCACAGATACGCAGTATTTT. This codes for CASAGTSRSTDTQYF.

The chain recombines TRBV7-8 with TRBJ2-1; the match to TRBD2 covers 7 bases. The CDR3 is made up of 15 amino acids. Germline V gene lookup returns CDR1 SGHVS and CDR2 FQNEAQ. V was clipped by 5 bases and J by 6 bases; unmatched bases: 10. In DNA, the CDR3 is TGTGCCAGCAGCCACTACGGCAGCGGGGCCAATGAGCAGTTCTTC. Amino acids: CASSHYGSGANEQFF. The entire variable domain, with the rest obtained from reference TRBV7-8 and TRBJ2-1, is as follows: GAGVSQSPRYKVAKRGQDVALRCDPISGHVSLFWYQQALGQGPEFLTYFQNEAQLDKSGLPSDRFFAERPEGSVSTLKIQRTQQEDSAVYLCASSHYGSGANEQFFGPGTRLTVL.

V is TRBV7-8 and J is TRBJ1-5; TRBD1 matches at 7 bases. Germline V CDR1 and CDR2: SGHVS, FQNEAQ. The CDR3 extends over 15 amino acids. V shed 0 bases, J shed 5 bases, and the junction held 4 bases outside the gene matches. In nucleotides, the CDR3 is TGTGCCAGCAGCTTAGCCAGACAGGGACATCAGCCCCAGCATTTT. Amino acid sequence: CASSLARQGHQPQHF.

The chain uses TRBV2 and TRBJ1-1; 8 bases are a match to TRBD1. Trimming took 7 bases from V and 0 from J; bases not matched to a gene: 10. Germline V gene lookup returns CDR1 SNHLY and CDR2 FYNNEI. The CDR3 length is 16 residues. The CDR3 loop is CASIRDRGDLNTEAFF. The DNA for the CDR3 is TGTGCCAGCATTAGAGACAGGGGCGACCTGAACACTGAAGCTTTCTTT.

The chain uses TRBV6-5 and TRBJ1-1, with TRBD1 as a possible D gene (5 bases). Trimming shortened V by 6 bases and J by 6 bases, and 17 bases separated the two germline ends. CDR3 size: 14 residues. Germline V gene lookup returns CDR1 MNHEY and CDR2 SVGAGI. The CDR3 coding sequence is TGTGCCAGCAGGCAGGGTGTTAGGAGTCCTGAAGCTTTCTTT. Its translation: CASRQGVRSPEAFF.

The CDR3 spells CASSPDRGNTGELFF. The CDR3 nucleotides are TGTGCCAGCAGCCCGGACAGGGGGAACACCGGGGAGCTGTTTTTT. V is TRBV5-6 and J is TRBJ2-2, with 9 bases that match TRBD1. Per germline, CDR1 SGHDT and CDR2 YYEEEE. This CDR3 comprises 15 residues. Losses at the gene ends were 4 bases for V and 1 base for J; bases not matched to a gene: 2.

The chain has TRBV19 and TRBJ1-6; a weak D match, TRBD1 (6 bases). The germline V gene encodes CDR1 LNHDA and CDR2 SQIVND (reference sequence). The CDR3 spans 16 residues. Trimming left V 7 bases short and J 6 bases short, with 19 bases between. The CDR3 DNA is TGTGCCAGTACCATGAGGGACACCGGCCTTAATTCACCCCTCCACTTT. Amino acid sequence: CASTMRDTGLNSPLHF.

Comments on this clone: Other DNA sequences in this specimen translate into the identical CDR3. The chain links TRBV5-1 to TRBJ2-5; TRBD2 matches at 11 bases. With 0 bases clipped from V and 4 bases from J, the junction kept 2 bases outside the gene matches. CDR3 length: 15 residues. The germline V gene has CDR1 SGHRS and CDR2 YFSETQ. CDR3 sequence (DNA): TGCGCCAGCAGCTTGGGTACTAGCGGGAGAGAGACCCAGTACTTC. Amino acids: CASSLGTSGRETQYF.

The rearrangement joins TRBV19 to TRBJ2-2; TRBD1 matches 10 bases. The V segment lost 1 base and the J segment 5 bases; nucleotides outside the gene matches: 4. Germline V CDR1 and CDR2: LNHDA, SQIVND (reference sequence). The CDR3 is 16 amino acids. The CDR3 reads CASSIAGTGVTGELFF. The CDR3 region has the DNA TGTGCCAGTAGTATAGCCGGGACAGGGGTGACCGGGGAGCTGTTTTTT.

V is TRBV2 and J is TRBJ2-5; TRBD1 agrees at 8 bases. Germline lookup yields CDR1 SNHLY and CDR2 FYNNEI. CDR3 length: 16 amino acids. Germline trimming cut 6 bases from V and 4 bases from J; bases unmatched to any gene: 13. CDR3 DNA: TGTGCCAGCAGGCCTACTGGACAGGGCAGAGGAGAGACCCAGTACTTC. It yields the protein CASRPTGQGRGETQYF. Combining the CDR3 with reference TRBV2 and TRBJ2-5 gives the whole variable domain EPEVTQTPSHQVTQMGQEVILRCVPISNHLYFYWYRQILGQKVEFLVSFYNNEISEKSEIFDDQFSVERPDGSNFTLKIRSTKLEDSAMYFCASRPTGQGRGETQYFGPGTRLLVL.

This chain joins TRBV15 and TRBJ2-2; D possibly corresponds to TRBD1 (5 bases). The germline V gene has CDR1 LNHNV and CDR2 YYDKDF (reference sequence). V dropped 8 bases and J dropped 1 base, with 8 bases sitting between them. This CDR3 region has 13 residues. DNA of the CDR3: TGTGCCACCGGGGCAATGAACACCGGGGAGCTGTTTTTT. Its protein is CATGAMNTGELFF.

The chain recombines TRBV30 with TRBJ1-3, with 7 bases identical to TRBD1. Germline values: CDR1 GTSNPN, CDR2 SVGIG (reference sequence). The junction had 0 bases not matched to a gene; V was cut back by 0 bases and J by 4 bases. This CDR3 has 13 residues. CDR3 amino acids: CAWSVQGGNTIYF. The CDR3 DNA sequence: TGTGCCTGGAGTGTACAGGGGGGAAACACCATATATTTT.

The V call is TRBV19, the J call TRBJ1-1, with 8 bases lining up with TRBD1. The CDR3 loop spans 13 amino acids. V shed 5 bases, J shed 4 bases, and the junction held 3 bases outside the gene matches. The V gene's germline CDR1 is LNHDA and CDR2 SQIVND (reference sequence). The CDR3 DNA sequence: TGTGCCAGTAGTTCGACAGGGGCCACTGAAGCTTTCTTT. Translation: CASSSTGATEAFF.

The chain recombines TRBV12-5 with TRBJ1-5; tentative D call: TRBD1 (6 bases). The germline V gene has CDR1 LGHNT and CDR2 FRNRAP. The CDR3 has 13 amino acids. With 9 bases removed from V and 5 bases from J, the gap between germline ends came to 14 bases. CDR3 region: CASAGTNYQPQHF. CDR3 nucleotides: TGTGCTAGCGCCGGGACAAACTATCAGCCCCAGCATTTT.

The chain uses TRBV5-6 and TRBJ2-5; the D gene is possibly TRBD2 (5 bases). The CDR3 covers 15 residues. Trimming removed 2 bases at V and 4 bases at J, with 15 bases between. Germline V gene sequence: CDR1 SGHDT, CDR2 YYEEEE. In DNA form, the CDR3 reads TGTGCCAGCAGCTTACTACTCGGGGATGGAGAGACCCAGTACTTC. Translating it yields CASSLLLGDGETQYF.